Listed here is a single T cell receptor beta chain. The data were obtained in a study of blood T cell repertoires in COVID-19. Study-level background: The study drew acute and convalescent COVID-19 samples from the United States, Italy and Spain. PBMCs, B-cell-depleted T cells, or T cells were the source of the cDNA or gDNA that made up the material.

Living in about two dozen US areas, the participants were between roughly 18 and 89 years of age. Clinical history reported by participants formed the basis on which cohorts were assigned. Some clones are missing from TCRdb's copy, which holds only in-frame ones; the method was immunoSEQ multiplex PCR. This sample has roughly 400,000 clones, with 70% to 90% found just once. Germline assignment: CDR1 PRHDT and CDR2 FYEKMQ (reference sequence). V shed 0 bases, J shed 4 bases, and the junction held 3 bases outside the gene matches. This CDR3 is 14 amino acids long. Sequenced input: PBMCs or T cells enriched from blood (not recorded which). This TCR derives from a woman under 30 who had been exposed to COVID-19. This chain connects TRBV13 to TRBJ2-7; 7 nucleotides match TRBD1. CDR3 in DNA: TGTGCCAGCAGCTTAGGCCTACAGGGGTACGAGCAGTACTTC. Translated: CASSLGLQGYEQYF.